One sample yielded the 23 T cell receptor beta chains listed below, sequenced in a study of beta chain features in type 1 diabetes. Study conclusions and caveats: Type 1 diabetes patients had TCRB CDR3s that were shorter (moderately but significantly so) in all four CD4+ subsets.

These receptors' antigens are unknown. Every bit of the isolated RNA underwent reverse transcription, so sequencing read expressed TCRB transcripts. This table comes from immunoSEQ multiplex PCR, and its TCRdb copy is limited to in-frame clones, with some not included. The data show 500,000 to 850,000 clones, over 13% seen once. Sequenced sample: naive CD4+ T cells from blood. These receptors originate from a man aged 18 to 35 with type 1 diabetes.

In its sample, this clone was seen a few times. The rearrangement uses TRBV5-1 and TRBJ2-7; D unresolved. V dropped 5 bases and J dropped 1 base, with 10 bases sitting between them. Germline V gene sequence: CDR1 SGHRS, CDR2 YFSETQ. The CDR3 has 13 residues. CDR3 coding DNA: TGCGCCAGCAGGCCGGACGGGTCCTACGAGCAGTACTTC. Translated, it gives CASRPDGSYEQYF.

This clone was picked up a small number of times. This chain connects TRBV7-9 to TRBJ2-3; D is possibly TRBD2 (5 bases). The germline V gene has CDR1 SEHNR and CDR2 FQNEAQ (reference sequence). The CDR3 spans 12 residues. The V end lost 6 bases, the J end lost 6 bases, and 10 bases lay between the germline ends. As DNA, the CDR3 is TGTGCCAGCAGACGCGGGCGGGATACGCAGTATTTT. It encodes CASRRGRDTQYF.

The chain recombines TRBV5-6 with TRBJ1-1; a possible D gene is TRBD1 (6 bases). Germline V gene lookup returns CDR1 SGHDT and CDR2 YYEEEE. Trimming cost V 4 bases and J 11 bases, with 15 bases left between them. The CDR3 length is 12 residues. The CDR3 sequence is CASSPIQGRAFF. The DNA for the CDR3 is TGTGCCAGCAGCCCAATACAGGGACGGGCTTTCTTT.

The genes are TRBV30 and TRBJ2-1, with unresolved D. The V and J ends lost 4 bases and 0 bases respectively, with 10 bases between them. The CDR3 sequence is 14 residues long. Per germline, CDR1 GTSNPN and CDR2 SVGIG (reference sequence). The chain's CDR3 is CAWNRLSSYNEQFF. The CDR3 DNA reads TGTGCCTGGAATAGATTGAGCTCCTACAATGAGCAGTTCTTC. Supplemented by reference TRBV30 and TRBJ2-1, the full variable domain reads SQTIHQWPATLVQPVGSPLSLECTVEGTSNPNLYWYRQAAGRGLQLLFYSVGIGQISSEVPQNLSASRPQDRQFILSSKKLLLSDSGFYLCAWNRLSSYNEQFFGPGTRLTVL.

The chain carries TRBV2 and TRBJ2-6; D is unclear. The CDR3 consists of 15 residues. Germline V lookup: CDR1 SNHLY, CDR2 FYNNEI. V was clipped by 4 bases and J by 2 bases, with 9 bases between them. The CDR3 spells CASSVAGAGANVLTF. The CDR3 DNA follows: TGTGCCAGCAGTGTCGCTGGCGCTGGGGCCAACGTCCTGACTTTC.

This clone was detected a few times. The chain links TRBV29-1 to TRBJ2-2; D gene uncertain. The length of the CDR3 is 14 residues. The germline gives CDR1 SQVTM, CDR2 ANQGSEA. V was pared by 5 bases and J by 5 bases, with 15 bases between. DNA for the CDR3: TGCAGCGTTAGACCCCCGGGTATGACCGGGGAGCTGTTTTTT. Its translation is CSVRPPGMTGELFF.

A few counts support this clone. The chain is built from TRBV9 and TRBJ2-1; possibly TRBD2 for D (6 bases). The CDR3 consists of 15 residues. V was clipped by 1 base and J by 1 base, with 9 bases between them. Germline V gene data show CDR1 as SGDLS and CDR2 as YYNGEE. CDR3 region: CASSVYSGSYNEQFF. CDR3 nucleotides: TGTGCCAGCAGCGTATACAGCGGGTCCTACAATGAGCAGTTCTTC.

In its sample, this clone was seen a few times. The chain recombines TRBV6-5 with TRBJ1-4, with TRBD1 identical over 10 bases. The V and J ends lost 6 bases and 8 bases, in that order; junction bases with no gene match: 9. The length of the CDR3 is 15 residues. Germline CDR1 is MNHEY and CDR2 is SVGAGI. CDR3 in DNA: TGTGCCAGCAGGACAGGGGGCGGGGAGAAGGAAAAACTGTTTTTT. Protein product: CASRTGGGEKEKLFF.

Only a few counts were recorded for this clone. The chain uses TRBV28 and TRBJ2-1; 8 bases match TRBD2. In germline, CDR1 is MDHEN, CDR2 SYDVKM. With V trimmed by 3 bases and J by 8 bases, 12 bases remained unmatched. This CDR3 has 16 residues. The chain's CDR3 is CASSFMGLGGRYEQFF. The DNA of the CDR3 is TGTGCCAGCAGTTTTATGGGACTGGGCGGGAGGTATGAGCAGTTCTTC.

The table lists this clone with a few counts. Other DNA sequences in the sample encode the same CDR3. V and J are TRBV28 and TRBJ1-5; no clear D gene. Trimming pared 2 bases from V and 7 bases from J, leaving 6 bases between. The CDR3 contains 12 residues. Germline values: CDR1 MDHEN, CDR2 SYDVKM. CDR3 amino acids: CASSLKSQPQHF. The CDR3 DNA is TGTGCCAGCAGTTTAAAGAGCCAGCCCCAGCATTTT.

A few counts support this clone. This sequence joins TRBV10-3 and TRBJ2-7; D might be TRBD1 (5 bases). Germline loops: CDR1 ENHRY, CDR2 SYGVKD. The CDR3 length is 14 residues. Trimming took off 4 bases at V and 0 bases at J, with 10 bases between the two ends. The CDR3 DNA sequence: TGTGCCATCAGTGCTGAGACAGTCTCCTACGAGCAGTACTTC. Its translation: CAISAETVSYEQYF.

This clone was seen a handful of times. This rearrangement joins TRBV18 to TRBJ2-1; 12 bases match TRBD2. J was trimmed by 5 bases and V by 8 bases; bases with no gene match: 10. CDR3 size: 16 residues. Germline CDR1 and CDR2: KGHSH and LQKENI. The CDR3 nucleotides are TGTGCCAGCCTACTGGAGGCTAGCGGGAGGGACAATGAGCAGTTCTTC. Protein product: CASLLEASGRDNEQFF. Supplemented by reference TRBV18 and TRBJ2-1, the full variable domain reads NAGVMQNPRHLVRRRGQEARLRCSPMKGHSHVYWYRQLPEEGLKFMVYLQKENIIDESGMPKERFSAEFPKEGPSILRIQQVVRGDSAAYFCASLLEASGRDNEQFFGPGTRLTVL.

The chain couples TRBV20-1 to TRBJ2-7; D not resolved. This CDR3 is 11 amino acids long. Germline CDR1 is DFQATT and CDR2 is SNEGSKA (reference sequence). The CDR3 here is CRANSNYEQYF. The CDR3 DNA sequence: TGCAGGGCGAACAGTAACTACGAGCAGTACTTC.

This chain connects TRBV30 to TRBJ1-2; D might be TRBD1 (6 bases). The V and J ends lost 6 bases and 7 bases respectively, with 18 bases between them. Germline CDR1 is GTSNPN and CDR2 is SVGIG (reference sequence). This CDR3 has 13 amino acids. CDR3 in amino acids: CACSPDRRGGYTF. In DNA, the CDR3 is TGTGCCTGTTCCCCCGACAGGCGGGGTGGCTACACCTTC.

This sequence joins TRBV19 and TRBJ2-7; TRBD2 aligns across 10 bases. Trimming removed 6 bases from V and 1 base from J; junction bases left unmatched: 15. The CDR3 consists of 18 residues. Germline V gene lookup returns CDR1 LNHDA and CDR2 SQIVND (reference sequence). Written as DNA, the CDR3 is TGTGCCAGTAGCGCAACGGCGCCCGGGACTAGCGAGTCCTACGAGCAGTACTTC. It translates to CASSATAPGTSESYEQYF. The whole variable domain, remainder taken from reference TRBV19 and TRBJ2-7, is DGGITQSPKYLFRKEGQNVTLSCEQNLNHDAMYWYRQDPGQGLRLIYYSQIVNDFQKGDIAEGYSVSREKKESFPLTVTSAQKNPTAFYLCASSATAPGTSESYEQYFGPGTRLTVT.

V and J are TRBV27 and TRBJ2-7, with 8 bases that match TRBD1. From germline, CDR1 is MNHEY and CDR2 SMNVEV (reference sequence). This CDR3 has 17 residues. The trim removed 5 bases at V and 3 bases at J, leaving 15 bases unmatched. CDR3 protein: CASSPGGQMTYYYEQYF. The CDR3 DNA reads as TGTGCCAGCAGTCCAGGGGGCCAGATGACCTACTACTACGAGCAGTACTTC.

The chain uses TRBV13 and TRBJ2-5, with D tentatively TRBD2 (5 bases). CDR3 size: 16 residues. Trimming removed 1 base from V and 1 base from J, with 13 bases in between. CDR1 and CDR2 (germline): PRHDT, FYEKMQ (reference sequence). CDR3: CASSLVLSSAQETQYF. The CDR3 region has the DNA TGTGCCAGCAGCTTAGTCCTGAGTAGCGCCCAAGAGACCCAGTACTTC.

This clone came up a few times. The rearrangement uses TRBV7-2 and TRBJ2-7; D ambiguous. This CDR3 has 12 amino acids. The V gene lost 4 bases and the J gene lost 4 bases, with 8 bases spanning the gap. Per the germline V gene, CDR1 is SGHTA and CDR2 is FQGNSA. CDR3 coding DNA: TGTGCCAGCAGCTCAATAGGATACGAGCAGTACTTC. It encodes CASSSIGYEQYF.

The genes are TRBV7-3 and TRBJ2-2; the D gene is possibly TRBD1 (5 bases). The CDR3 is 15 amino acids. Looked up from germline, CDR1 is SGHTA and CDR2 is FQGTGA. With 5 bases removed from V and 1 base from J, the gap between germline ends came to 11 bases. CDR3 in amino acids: CASSQYDRNTGELFF. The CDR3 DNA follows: TGTGCCAGCAGCCAATACGACAGGAACACCGGGGAGCTGTTTTTT.

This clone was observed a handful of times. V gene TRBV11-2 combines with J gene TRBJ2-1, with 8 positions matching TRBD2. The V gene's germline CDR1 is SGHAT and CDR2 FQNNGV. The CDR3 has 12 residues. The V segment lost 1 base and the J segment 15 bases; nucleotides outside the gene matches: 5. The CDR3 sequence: CASSLGRGGWFF. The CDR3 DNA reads TGTGCCAGCAGCTTAGGACGGGGGGGTTGGTTCTTC.

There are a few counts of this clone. The CDR3 DNA reads as TGTGCCAGTAGTATTATCTTCTCCTACGAGCAGTACTTC. Translation: CASSIIFSYEQYF. The rearrangement uses TRBV19 and TRBJ2-7, with no clear D. The CDR3 runs 13 residues. The V and J ends lost 3 bases and 0 bases respectively, with 6 bases between them. Germline assignment: CDR1 LNHDA and CDR2 SQIVND (reference sequence).

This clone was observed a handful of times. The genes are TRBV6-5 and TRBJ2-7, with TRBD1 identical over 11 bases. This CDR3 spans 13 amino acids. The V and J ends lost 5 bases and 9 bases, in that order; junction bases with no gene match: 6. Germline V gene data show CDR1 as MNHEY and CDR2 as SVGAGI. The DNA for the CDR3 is TGTGCCAGCAGTGATGGGACAGGGGGGAGGCAGTACTTC. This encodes CASSDGTGGRQYF.

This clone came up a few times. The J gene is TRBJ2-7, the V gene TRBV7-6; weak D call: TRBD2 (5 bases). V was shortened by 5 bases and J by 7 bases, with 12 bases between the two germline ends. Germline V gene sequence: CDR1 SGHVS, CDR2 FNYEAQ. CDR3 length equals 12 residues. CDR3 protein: CASSLDSREQYF. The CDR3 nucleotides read TGTGCCAGCAGCCTGGACTCCCGGGAGCAGTACTTC. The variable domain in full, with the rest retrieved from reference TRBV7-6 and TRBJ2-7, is GAGVSQSPRYKVTKRGQDVALRCDPISGHVSLYWYRQALGQGPEFLTYFNYEAQQDKSGLPNDRFSAERPEGSISTLTIQRTEQRDSAMYRCASSLDSREQYFGPGTRLTVT.